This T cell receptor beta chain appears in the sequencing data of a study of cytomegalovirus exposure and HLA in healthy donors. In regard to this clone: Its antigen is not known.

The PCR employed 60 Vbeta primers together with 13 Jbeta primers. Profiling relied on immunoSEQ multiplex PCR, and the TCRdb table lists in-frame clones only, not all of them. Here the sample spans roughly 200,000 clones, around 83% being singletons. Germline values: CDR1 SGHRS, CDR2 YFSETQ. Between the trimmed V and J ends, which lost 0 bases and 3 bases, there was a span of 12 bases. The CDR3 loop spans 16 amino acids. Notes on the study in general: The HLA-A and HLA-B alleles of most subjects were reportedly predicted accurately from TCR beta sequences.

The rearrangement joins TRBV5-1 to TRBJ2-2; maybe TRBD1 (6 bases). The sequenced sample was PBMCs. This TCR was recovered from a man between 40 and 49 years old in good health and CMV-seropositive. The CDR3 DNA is TGCGCCAGCAGCTTGGTACAGAACAGGGACACCGGGGAGCTGTTTTTT. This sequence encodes CASSLVQNRDTGELFF.